Detailed here is one T cell receptor beta chain. Its target is not known. The assay was immunoSEQ multiplex PCR, and TCRdb's table has in-frame clones only and misses some. The sample lists around 88,000 clones, 85% to 95% occurring once. From germline, CDR1 is SGHAT and CDR2 FQNNGV. CDR3 size: 15 residues. The J segment lost 4 bases and the V segment lost 0 bases, leaving 5 bases of the junction unmatched. The sample originates from a study of graft-versus-host responses after intestinal transplantation. Study details: Each transplant was multivisceral, liver-intestinal, or isolated intestinal. Notes on the study in general: Detection of GvH clones occurred in recipient marrow, and some had their first appearance in ileum or blood. Elevated graft-versus-host to host-versus-graft clonal ratios in allografts were recorded for patients with graft-donor T cell macrochimerism. Researchers found peak circulating GvH clone levels linked to early post-transplant HvG declines.

The sequence was obtained from a human donor who was the organ donor for an intestinal transplant. V is TRBV11-2 and J is TRBJ2-7; 8 bases agree with TRBD1. The sample consisted of unstimulated CD8+ T cells sorted from spleen or lymph node cells, taken before transplant. CDR3 nucleotide sequence: TGTGCCAGCAGCTTAGATCAGCAGGGGGCATACGAGCAGTACTTC. Its protein product is CASSLDQQGAYEQYF.